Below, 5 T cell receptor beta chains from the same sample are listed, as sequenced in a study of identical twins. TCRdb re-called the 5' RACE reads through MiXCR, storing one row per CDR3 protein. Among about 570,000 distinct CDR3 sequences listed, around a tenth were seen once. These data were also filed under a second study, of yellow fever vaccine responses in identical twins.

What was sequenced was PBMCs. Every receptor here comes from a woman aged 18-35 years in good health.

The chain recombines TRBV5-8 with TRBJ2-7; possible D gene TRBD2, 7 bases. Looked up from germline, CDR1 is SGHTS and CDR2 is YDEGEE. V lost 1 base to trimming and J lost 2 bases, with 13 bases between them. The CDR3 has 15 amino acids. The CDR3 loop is CASSLLGGPPYEQYF. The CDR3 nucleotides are TGTGCCAGCAGCTTGCTCGGGGGGCCTCCCTACGAGCAGTACTTC.

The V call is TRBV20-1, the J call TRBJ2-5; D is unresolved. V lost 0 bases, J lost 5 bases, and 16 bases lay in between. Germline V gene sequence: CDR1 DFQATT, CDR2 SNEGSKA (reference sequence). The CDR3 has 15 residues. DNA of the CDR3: TGCAGTGCTAGAGATCTGTTAGCCGTTTTTGAGACCCAGTACTTC. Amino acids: CSARDLLAVFETQYF.

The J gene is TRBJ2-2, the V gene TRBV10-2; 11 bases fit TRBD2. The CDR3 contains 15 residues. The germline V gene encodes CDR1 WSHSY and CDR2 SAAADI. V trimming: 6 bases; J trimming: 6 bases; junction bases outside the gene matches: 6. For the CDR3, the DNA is TGCGCCAGCAGAGATAGCGGGAGGGCCCCCGGGGAGCTGTTTTTT. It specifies CASRDSGRAPGELFF.

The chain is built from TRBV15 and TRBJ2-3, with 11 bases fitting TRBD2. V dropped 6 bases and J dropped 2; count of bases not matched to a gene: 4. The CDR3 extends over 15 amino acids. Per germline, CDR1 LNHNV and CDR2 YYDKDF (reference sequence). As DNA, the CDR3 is TGTGCCACCAGACCTAGCGGGGGGCCCACAGATACGCAGTATTTT. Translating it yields CATRPSGGPTDTQYF. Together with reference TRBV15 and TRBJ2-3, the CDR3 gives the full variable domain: DAMVIQNPRYQVTQFGKPVTLSCSQTLNHNVMYWYQQKSSQAPKLLFHYYDKDFNNEADTPDNFQSRRPNTSFCFLDIRSPGLGDTAMYLCATRPSGGPTDTQYFGPGTRLTVL.

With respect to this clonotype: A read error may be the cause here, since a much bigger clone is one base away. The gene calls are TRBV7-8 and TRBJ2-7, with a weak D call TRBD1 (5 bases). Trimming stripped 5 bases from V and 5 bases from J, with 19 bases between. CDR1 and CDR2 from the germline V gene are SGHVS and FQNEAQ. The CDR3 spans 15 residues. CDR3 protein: CASSVTGLARDEQYF. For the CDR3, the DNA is TGTGCCAGCAGCGTAACAGGTTTGGCCAGGGACGAGCAGTACTTC.